The sequence of this TCR beta chain was determined in a study of T cell responses to AZD1222 COVID-19 vaccine. For the study at large: Pooling of second doses given at about 4 or about 12 weeks was done.

Study-level results: A mostly white British donor set with more females was recruited, and clonal diversity was possibly underestimated.

Repertoires were generated with immunoSEQ multiplex PCR, while TCRdb's copy carries only in-frame clones and drops some. The data show approximately 150,000 clones, roughly 92% seen once. To note about this clone: The antigen remains unidentified.

The CDR3 totals 13 residues. Germline V CDR1 and CDR2: LNHDA, SQIVND (reference sequence). V was pared by 5 bases and J by 8 bases, with 15 bases between. Here the sequenced sample was peripheral blood, taken on day 0 of AZD1222 vaccination. The sequence was collected from an adult in good health. This chain connects TRBV19 to TRBJ1-2; weak D call: TRBD1 (5 bases). The CDR3 here is CASSVGVSGGYTF. In DNA, the CDR3 is TGTGCCAGTAGTGTAGGGGTGTCGGGCGGCTACACCTTC.